This is a list of T cell receptor beta chains from one sample in a study of Ad26.COV2.S vaccination and SARS-CoV-2 variants. The table came from immunoSEQ multiplex PCR; TCRdb's copy has only in-frame clones and leaves some out. The profile shows roughly 380,000 clones, around 92% of them singletons. This sample comprised peripheral blood, obtained after recovery from COVID-19. The receptors stem from a human donor who had recovered from COVID-19. The CDR3 runs from the conserved cysteine through the conserved F or W. Each record gives: V gene, D gene, clone size, J gene, CDR3 DNA, CDR3 protein. D genes are given only for firm matches. A clone size is listed for some rows: how often the clone was seen (once, few, many), or a class if it is expanded.

V: TRBV5-6
D: .
size: .
J: TRBJ2-5
DNA: TGTGCCAGCAGCTTGGCCGGGAAAGGGTGGGAGCAGACCCAGTACTTC
CDR3: CASSLAGKGWEQTQYF

V: TRBV13
D: TRBD1
size: once
J: TRBJ2-7
DNA: TGTGCCAGCAGCCCGGATCGGACAGGTGCCTACGAGCAGTACTTC
CDR3: CASSPDRTGAYEQYF

V: TRBV19
D: TRBD2
size: .
J: TRBJ2-2
DNA: TGTGCCAGTAGTATAATCAGTCTAGCGGGGACCGGGGAGCTGTTTTTT
CDR3: CASSIISLAGTGELFF

V: TRBV6-5
D: .
size: .
J: TRBJ1-2
DNA: TGTGCCAGCAGACCGGACAGAAACTATGGCTACACCTTC
CDR3: CASRPDRNYGYTF

V: TRBV6-2/TRBV6-3
D: .
size: .
J: TRBJ1-2
DNA: TGTGCCAGCAGTTACGGGACACCGAACTATGGCTACACCTTC
CDR3: CASSYGTPNYGYTF

V: TRBV10-2
D: .
size: .
J: TRBJ2-6
DNA: TGCGCCAGCAGTTTGGGACTTTTGGCCTCAGTCCTGACTTTC
CDR3: CASSLGLLASVLTF

V: TRBV18
D: TRBD1
size: .
J: TRBJ1-4
DNA: TGTGCCAGCTCACCACTACTCGGGACAGGGGTCGAAAAACTGTTTTTT
CDR3: CASSPLLGTGVEKLFF

V: TRBV18
D: TRBD2
size: .
J: TRBJ2-1
DNA: TGTGCCAGCTCACCACTCCTAGCGGGGGGGAACAATGAGCAGTTCTTC
CDR3: CASSPLLAGGNNEQFF

V: TRBV7-9
D: TRBD1
size: .
J: TRBJ2-1
DNA: TGTGCCAGCAAAGGACAGGGGGTCAATGAGCAGTTCTTC
CDR3: CASKGQGVNEQFF

V: TRBV5-1
D: TRBD1
size: .
J: TRBJ2-1
DNA: TGCGCCAGCAGCCTCATGACAGGGAAGGGCGAGCAGTTCTTC
CDR3: CASSLMTGKGEQFF

V: TRBV29-1
D: TRBD1
size: .
J: TRBJ1-1
DNA: TGCAGCGGAGGGCACAGGGGGCGGAATACTGAAGCTTTCTTT
CDR3: CSGGHRGRNTEAFF

V: TRBV5-5
D: TRBD1
size: .
J: TRBJ1-5
DNA: TGTGCCAGCAGCTTGGTCGGGGTAGACAGGGGTGGTCAGCCCCAGCATTTT
CDR3: CASSLVGVDRGGQPQHF

V: TRBV7-7
D: .
size: .
J: TRBJ1-1
DNA: TGTGCTAGCAGCACCGTCGAGGGCTCTGAAGCTTTCTTT
CDR3: CASSTVEGSEAFF

V: TRBV5-4
D: TRBD1
size: once
J: TRBJ1-2
DNA: TGTGCCAGCAGCGTACCTGGGGGGACAGGGGGCGGCTACACCTTC
CDR3: CASSVPGGTGGGYTF

V: TRBV4-1
D: .
size: .
J: TRBJ1-4
DNA: TGCGCCAGCAGCCAAGACAGGGGTGGAACTAATGAAAAACTGTTTTTT
CDR3: CASSQDRGGTNEKLFF

V: TRBV5-1
D: TRBD2
size: .
J: TRBJ2-7
DNA: TGCGCCAGCAGCCTGGGACTAGCGGGGAGCTCCTACGAGCAGTACTTC
CDR3: CASSLGLAGSSYEQYF

V: TRBV5-1
D: TRBD1
size: .
J: TRBJ2-5
DNA: TGCGCCAGCAGCGGCGACCTCGGGACAGGGGAACAAGAGACCCAGTACTTC
CDR3: CASSGDLGTGEQETQYF

V: TRBV7-8
D: TRBD2
size: .
J: TRBJ2-2
DNA: TGTGCCAGCAGCAAAACTAGCGGGGGGGCGAACACCGGGGAGCTGTTTTTT
CDR3: CASSKTSGGANTGELFF